The 26 T cell receptor beta chains below come from one sample, sequenced in a study of cytotoxic CD8 clonotypes in ibrutinib-treated CLL. Some clones are missing from TCRdb's copy, which holds only in-frame ones; the method was immunoSEQ multiplex PCR. The table lists under 150,000 clones, more than 75% of them singletons, with 7.5% to 8% in the top ten. The sample in question was PBMCs, obtained after 36 months of ibrutinib treatment. The receptor source for this set is a human donor with chronic lymphocytic leukemia.

This clone was counted between two and nine times. The chain has TRBV10-1 and TRBJ1-5, with D maybe TRBD1 (5 bases). The CDR3 covers 14 residues. Trimming took off 2 bases at V and 3 bases at J, with 8 bases between the two ends. Germline CDR1 and CDR2: WNHNN and SYGVQD (reference sequence). The CDR3 DNA reads TGCGCCAGCAGTGAGCAGGGTTCCAATCAGCCCCAGCATTTT. This codes for CASSEQGSNQPQHF.

This clone was recorded a few times. The CDR3 protein is CASSASYEQYF. The CDR3 DNA sequence: TGCGCCAGCAGCGCTTCCTACGAGCAGTACTTC. V is TRBV5-1 and J is TRBJ2-7, with D uncertain. The CDR3 loop spans 11 amino acids. Germline V CDR1 and CDR2: SGHRS, YFSETQ. V lost 4 bases and J lost 1, with 3 bases in between.

This clone was counted once. This sequence joins TRBV7-3 and TRBJ2-2; 8 bases agree with TRBD1. CDR3 length: 14 residues. Germline V gene data show CDR1 as SGHTA and CDR2 as FQGTGA. V trimming: 5 bases; J trimming: 6 bases; junction bases outside the gene matches: 5. DNA of the CDR3: TGTGCCAGCAGCACCGGACAGGGCTCCGGGGAGCTGTTTTTT. Protein sequence: CASSTGQGSGELFF.

This chain links TRBV18 with TRBJ2-1, with a weak D call TRBD2 (5 bases). The CDR3 spans 11 residues. Per the germline V gene, CDR1 is KGHSH and CDR2 is LQKENI. Between the trimmed V and J ends, which lost 2 bases and 9 bases, there was a span of 5 bases. The CDR3 nucleotides are TGTGCCAGCTCACCAGGGAGTGAGCAGTTCTTC. It encodes CASSPGSEQFF.

The V gene is TRBV18, the J gene TRBJ2-7; 10 nucleotides agree with TRBD2. The CDR3 runs 15 residues. The V gene's germline CDR1 is KGHSH and CDR2 LQKENI. Losses at the gene ends were 3 bases for V and 2 bases for J; bases not matched to a gene: 4. The CDR3 here is CASSPTSGITYEQYF. CDR3 nucleotides: TGTGCCAGCTCACCCACTAGCGGGATAACCTACGAGCAGTACTTC.

The chain couples TRBV5-6 to TRBJ2-5; D remains unclear. Germline V lookup: CDR1 SGHDT, CDR2 YYEEEE. The CDR3 runs 13 residues. The V end was cut by 4 bases, the J end by 5 bases, with 12 bases between. DNA for the CDR3: TGTGCCAGCAGCCCCTGGGGTAGGGAGACCCAGTACTTC. Translating gives CASSPWGRETQYF.

The chain links TRBV6-6 to TRBJ1-1; TRBD1 aligns across 7 bases. Germline CDR1 and CDR2: MNHNY and SVGAGI (reference sequence). CDR3 length equals 13 residues. Trimming removed 5 bases from V and 7 bases from J; junction bases left unmatched: 7. CDR3 in DNA: TGTGCCAGCAGTCCGACAGGGTGGGGTGAAGCTTTCTTT. Protein product: CASSPTGWGEAFF.

The chain links TRBV5-4 to TRBJ2-7; TRBD1 aligns across 9 bases. The CDR3 loop spans 14 amino acids. From germline, CDR1 is SGHNT and CDR2 YYREEE (reference sequence). V trimming: 4 bases; J trimming: 3 bases; junction bases outside the gene matches: 5. The CDR3 region is CASSPGTGSYEQYF. CDR3 nucleotides: TGTGCCAGCAGCCCCGGGACAGGGAGCTACGAGCAGTACTTC. Variable domain in full (rest from reference TRBV5-4 and TRBJ2-7): ETGVTQSPTHLIKTRGQQVTLRCSSQSGHNTVSWYQQALGQGPQFIFQYYREEENGRGNFPPRFSGLQFPNYSSELNVNALELDDSALYLCASSPGTGSYEQYFGPGTRLTVT.

This clone has just a few counts. The J gene is TRBJ2-3, the V gene TRBV18; possibly TRBD1 for D (5 bases). Trimming pared 6 bases from V and 6 bases from J, leaving 16 bases between. Germline values: CDR1 KGHSH, CDR2 LQKENI. This CDR3 has 14 amino acids. DNA for the CDR3: TGTGCCAGCTCCCCTGCCCAGGGCGCGGATACGCAGTATTTT. Protein sequence: CASSPAQGADTQYF.

The gene calls are TRBV7-8 and TRBJ2-1; possible D gene TRBD2, 5 bases. Per the germline V gene, CDR1 is SGHVS and CDR2 is FQNEAQ. The length of the CDR3 is 13 residues. Trimming cost V 0 bases and J 10 bases, with 10 bases left between them. CDR3 nucleotide sequence: TGTGCCAGCAGCTTAGCGCCCCAGCGGGAGCAGTTCTTC. Amino acids: CASSLAPQREQFF.

This chain connects TRBV7-9 to TRBJ1-2; D not resolved. CDR3 length equals 16 residues. Germline-derived CDR1 and CDR2 are SEHNR and FQNEAQ (reference sequence). With 0 bases removed from V and 3 bases from J, the gap between germline ends came to 14 bases. CDR3: CASSLALGADDYGYTF. In nucleotides, the CDR3 is TGTGCCAGCAGCTTAGCTCTGGGAGCAGACGACTATGGCTACACCTTC.

The chain is built from TRBV13 and TRBJ2-3; 8 bases are shared with TRBD2. V lost 4 bases and J lost 5; bases outside the gene matches: 8. Per the germline V gene, CDR1 is PRHDT and CDR2 is FYEKMQ (reference sequence). The CDR3 loop spans 15 amino acids. CDR3 sequence: CASSSLLAGQDTQYF. CDR3 nucleotides: TGTGCCAGCAGCTCACTCCTAGCGGGCCAAGATACGCAGTATTTT.

This chain links TRBV18 with TRBJ2-2, with D possibly being TRBD2 (6 bases). V gave up 3 bases and J gave up 5 bases, with 13 bases separating them. This CDR3 has 15 amino acids. The germline V gene encodes CDR1 KGHSH and CDR2 LQKENI. In DNA form, the CDR3 reads TGTGCCAGCTCACCCCGGAGGGATCTTACCGGGGAGCTGTTTTTT. Translating gives CASSPRRDLTGELFF.

This chain links TRBV6-5 with TRBJ2-5; a weak D match, TRBD1 (7 bases). Per germline, CDR1 MNHEY and CDR2 SVGAGI. CDR3 length: 14 amino acids. Trimming left V 5 bases short and J 1 base short, with 11 bases between. CDR3 sequence (DNA): TGTGCCAGCAGTCGCGGGACAGTCCAAGAGACCCAGTACTTC. Translation: CASSRGTVQETQYF.

The chain employs TRBV11-3 and TRBJ2-1, with D tentatively TRBD2 (5 bases). V was clipped by 5 bases and J by 5 bases, with 10 bases between them. The CDR3 contains 13 residues. Germline V gene data show CDR1 as SGHNT and CDR2 as YENEEA. The CDR3 DNA follows: TGTGCCAGCAGCCCCGAGCGGAACAATGAGCAGTTCTTC. It encodes CASSPERNNEQFF. The full variable domain, with the rest looked up from reference TRBV11-3 and TRBJ2-1, is EAGVVQSPRYKIIEKKQPVAFWCNPISGHNTLYWYLQNLGQGPELLIRYENEEAVDDSQLPKDRFSAERLKGVDSTLKIQPAELGDSAVYLCASSPERNNEQFFGPGTRLTVL.

V and J are TRBV11-3 and TRBJ2-1, with 9 bases aligning to TRBD1. V lost 1 base, J lost 4 bases, and 2 bases stayed unmatched. This CDR3 region has 15 residues. CDR1 and CDR2 from the germline V gene are SGHNT and YENEEA. The CDR3 loop is CASSLGDRAYNEQFF. CDR3 bases: TGTGCCAGCAGCTTAGGGGACAGGGCATACAATGAGCAGTTCTTC.

The chain recombines TRBV28 with TRBJ2-7; 8 bases match TRBD1. CDR3 length: 15 residues. Germline CDR1 MDHEN, CDR2 SYDVKM. Trimming cost V 6 bases and J 5 bases; bases outside gene matches: 12. CDR3 in DNA: TGTGCCAGCAGAAAAACAGGGGGAATCTGGGACGAGCAGTACTTC. Residues: CASRKTGGIWDEQYF.

This sequence joins TRBV5-1 and TRBJ1-4; D perhaps matches TRBD1 (5 bases). V was clipped by 4 bases and J by 4 bases, with 14 bases between them. The CDR3 loop spans 15 amino acids. CDR1 and CDR2 (germline): SGHRS, YFSETQ. CDR3: CASSGGRRGNEKLFF. In nucleotides, the CDR3 is TGCGCCAGCAGCGGGGGACGGAGGGGTAATGAAAAACTGTTTTTT. Full variable domain (remainder filled in from reference TRBV5-1 and TRBJ1-4): KAGVTQTPRYLIKTRGQQVTLSCSPISGHRSVSWYQQTPGQGLQFLFEYFSETQRNKGNFPGRFSGRQFSNSRSEMNVSTLELGDSALYLCASSGGRRGNEKLFFGSGTQLSVL.

The rearrangement joins TRBV6-6 to TRBJ1-1; no reliable D call. Trimming shortened V by 7 bases and J by 1 base, and 4 bases separated the two germline ends. This CDR3 comprises 11 residues. Germline CDR1 is MNHNY and CDR2 is SVGAGI (reference sequence). DNA for the CDR3: TGTGCCAGCATTGAGAACACTGAAGCTTTCTTT. Protein product: CASIENTEAFF.

The V and J genes are TRBV28 and TRBJ2-3, with 13 nucleotides matching TRBD2. V shed 5 bases, J shed 4 bases, and the junction held 9 bases outside the gene matches. The CDR3 runs 17 residues. Per the germline V gene, CDR1 is MDHEN and CDR2 is SYDVKM. The CDR3 coding sequence is TGTGCCAGCAGTACCACCCGACTAGCGGGGGGTTCAGATACGCAGTATTTT. It yields the protein CASSTTRLAGGSDTQYF.

This clone has ten or more counts. V gene TRBV2 combines with J gene TRBJ2-7, with 13 positions matching TRBD2. V lost 6 bases, J lost 6 bases, and 5 bases stayed unmatched. The CDR3 has 14 residues. The germline V gene encodes CDR1 SNHLY and CDR2 FYNNEI. The CDR3 here is CASRGLAGRFEQYF. The CDR3 region has the DNA TGTGCCAGCAGGGGACTAGCGGGGAGGTTCGAGCAGTACTTC.

The chain couples TRBV4-1 to TRBJ2-7; 13 bases match TRBD2. The CDR3 extends over 20 amino acids. V shed 3 bases, J shed 0 bases, and the junction held 14 bases outside the gene matches. From germline, CDR1 is MGHRA and CDR2 YSYEKL. The CDR3 protein is CASSQRGLAGSLQSSYEQYF. The CDR3 DNA is TGCGCCAGCAGCCAGCGGGGACTAGCGGGGTCGCTACAGAGCTCCTACGAGCAGTACTTC.

The chain uses TRBV5-1 and TRBJ1-4; the D is unclear. Per germline, CDR1 SGHRS and CDR2 YFSETQ. Trimming stripped 0 bases from V and 0 bases from J, with 9 bases between. This CDR3 has 16 residues. In DNA form, the CDR3 reads TGCGCCAGCAGCTTGGTGTCAGGTGCAACTAATGAAAAACTGTTTTTT. This translates into CASSLVSGATNEKLFF.

This clone was seen ten or more times. V is TRBV6-4 and J is TRBJ2-6; D gene uncertain. The CDR3 consists of 15 residues. Germline assignment: CDR1 MRHNA and CDR2 SNTAGT. The germline V and J ends were trimmed by 2 bases and 1 base, with 6 bases remaining between them. The CDR3 DNA is TGTGCCAGCAGTGACCGGGTTTCTGGGGCCAACGTCCTGACTTTC. It is translated as CASSDRVSGANVLTF.

The chain combines TRBV10-3 with TRBJ2-5; 8 nucleotides match TRBD2. CDR3 size: 15 residues. Per the germline V gene, CDR1 is ENHRY and CDR2 is SYGVKD. J was trimmed by 4 bases and V by 2 bases; bases with no gene match: 6. The CDR3 sequence is CAISEREGRGETQYF. In DNA form, the CDR3 reads TGTGCCATCAGTGAGCGGGAGGGCCGGGGAGAGACCCAGTACTTC.

The chain carries TRBV6-5 and TRBJ2-5; TRBD1 or TRBD2 may be the D gene (5 bases each). The germline gives CDR1 MNHEY, CDR2 SVGAGI. V lost 7 bases to trimming and J lost 3 bases, with 15 bases between them. The CDR3 covers 14 residues. The CDR3 bases are TGTGCCAGCATGCCGGGGCCAAAGAAAGAGACCCAGTACTTC. The encoded protein is CASMPGPKKETQYF.